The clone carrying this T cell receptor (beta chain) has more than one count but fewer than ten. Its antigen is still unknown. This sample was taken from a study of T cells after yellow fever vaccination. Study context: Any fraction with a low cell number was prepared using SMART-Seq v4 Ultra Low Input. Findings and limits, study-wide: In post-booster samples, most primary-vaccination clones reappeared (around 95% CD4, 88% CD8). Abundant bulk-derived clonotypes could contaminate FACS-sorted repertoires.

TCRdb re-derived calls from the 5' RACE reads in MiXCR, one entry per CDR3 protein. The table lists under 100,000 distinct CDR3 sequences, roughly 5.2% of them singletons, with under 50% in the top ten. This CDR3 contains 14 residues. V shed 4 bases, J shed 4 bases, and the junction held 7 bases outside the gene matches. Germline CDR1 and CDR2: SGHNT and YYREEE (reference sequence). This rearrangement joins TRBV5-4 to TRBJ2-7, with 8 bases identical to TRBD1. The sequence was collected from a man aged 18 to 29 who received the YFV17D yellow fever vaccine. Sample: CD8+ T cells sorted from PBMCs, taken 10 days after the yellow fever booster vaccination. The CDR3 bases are TGTGCCAGCAGCCCGGACAGGGAGATTTACGAGCAGTACTTC. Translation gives CASSPDREIYEQYF.